This paragraph reports one T cell receptor (beta chain). The antigen remains unidentified. The assay was immunoSEQ multiplex PCR, and TCRdb's table has in-frame clones only and misses some. Among around 97,000 clones, less than 95% were seen once, and the ten largest hold about 5%. This record belongs to a study of T cell responses to AZD1222 COVID-19 vaccine. Study results and limitations: With two AZD1222 doses given, Spike-specific TCR breadth and depth both rose.

V lost 5 bases and J lost 7, with 12 bases in between. CDR3 length equals 14 residues. CDR1 and CDR2 (germline): SGHVS, FQNEAQ. The specimen was peripheral blood, collected on day 0 of AZD1222 vaccination. This receptor was identified in an adult in good health. The genes are TRBV7-8 and TRBJ1-6; D is undetermined. This CDR3 is CASSLGIGNSPLHF. Here the CDR3 DNA reads TGTGCCAGCAGCCTAGGGATCGGGAATTCACCCCTCCACTTT.